Given below is one T cell receptor (beta chain) in context. Participants spanned ages about 18 to 90 years and resided in about two dozen US areas. Donors in Cohort 3 who had recovered were those with two negative PCRs, healthcare professional clearance, or resolution of their symptoms. The germline V gene has CDR1 MDHEN and CDR2 SYDVKM. The CDR3 is made up of 21 amino acids. V lost 5 bases and J lost 1; bases outside the gene matches: 17. The data originate from a study of blood T cell repertoires in COVID-19. Whole-study context: T cells, B-cell-depleted T cells, or PBMCs supplied cDNA or gDNA.

Method: immunoSEQ multiplex PCR; TCRdb's copy keeps in-frame clones and lacks some. This table holds about 180,000 clones, about 90% found once. The sequenced material came from PBMCs or T cells enriched from blood (not recorded which). The clonotype originates from a woman in her late teens or twenties who had recovered from COVID-19. The V and J genes are TRBV28 and TRBJ2-1; 13 nucleotides agree with TRBD2. The CDR3: CASSPERTSGGTRGSYNEQFF. CDR3 sequence (DNA): TGTGCCAGCAGTCCTGAGAGGACTAGCGGGGGAACTCGCGGTTCCTACAATGAGCAGTTCTTC.